The clone carrying this T cell receptor beta chain was counted many times. The data derive from a study of T-cell reconstitution after alpha-beta-depleted transplantation in children. It was with unique molecular identifiers that the TCRbeta library was prepared. TCRdb re-derived calls from the PCR reads in MiXCR, one entry per CDR3 protein. Of 230,000 or so distinct CDR3 sequences in the sample, approximately 9.9% are singletons; the top ten hold approximately 5%. CDR3 size: 16 residues. Between the trimmed V and J ends, which lost 0 bases and 5 bases, there was a span of 17 bases. The germline V gene has CDR1 SGHDT and CDR2 YYEEEE.

The genes are TRBV5-6 and TRBJ1-1; D not resolved. This clonotype originated in a human donor who donated a stem cell graft to a child with SCID. The sample here was PBMCs from the stem cell graft donor, taken from the stem cell graft. Here the CDR3 reads CASSLVPMGLRTEAFF. Here the CDR3 DNA reads TGTGCCAGCAGCTTGGTCCCGATGGGTTTGCGGACTGAAGCTTTCTTT.